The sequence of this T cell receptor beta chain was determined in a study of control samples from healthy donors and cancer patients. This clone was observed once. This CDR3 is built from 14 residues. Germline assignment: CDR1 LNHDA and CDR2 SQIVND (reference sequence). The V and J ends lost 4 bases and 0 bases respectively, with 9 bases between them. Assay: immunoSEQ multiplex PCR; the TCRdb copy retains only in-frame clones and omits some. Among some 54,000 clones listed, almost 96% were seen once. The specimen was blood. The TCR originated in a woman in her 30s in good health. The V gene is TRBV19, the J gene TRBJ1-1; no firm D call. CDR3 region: CASSTVGLNTEAFF. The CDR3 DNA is TGTGCCAGTAGTACAGTTGGCCTGAACACTGAAGCTTTCTTT.